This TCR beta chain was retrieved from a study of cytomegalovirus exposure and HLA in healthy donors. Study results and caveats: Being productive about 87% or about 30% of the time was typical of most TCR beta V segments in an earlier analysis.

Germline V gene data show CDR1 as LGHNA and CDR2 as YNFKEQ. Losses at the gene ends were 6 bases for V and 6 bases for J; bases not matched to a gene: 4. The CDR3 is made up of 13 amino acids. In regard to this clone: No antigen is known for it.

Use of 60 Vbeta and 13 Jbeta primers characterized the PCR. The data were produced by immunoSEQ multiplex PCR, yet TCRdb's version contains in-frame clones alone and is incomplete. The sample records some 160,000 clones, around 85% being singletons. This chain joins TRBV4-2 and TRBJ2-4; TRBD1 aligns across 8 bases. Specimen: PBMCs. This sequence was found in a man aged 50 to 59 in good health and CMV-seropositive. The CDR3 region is CASSLDRGNIQYF. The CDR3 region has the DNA TGTGCCAGCAGTTTAGACAGGGGAAACATTCAGTACTTC.